This entry lists 8 T cell receptor beta chains sequenced from one sample in a study of OX40 agonist ivuxolimab in advanced cancers. Sequencing used immunoSEQ multiplex PCR; TCRdb keeps in-frame clones, though not all of them. Of tens of thousands of clones detected, about 85% appear once; the ten largest clones hold approximately 0.33%. Here the sequenced sample was CD4+ or CD8+ T cells sorted from blood, taken in a trial of the OX40 agonist ivuxolimab. The source of these receptors is an adult with an advanced solid tumor such as melanoma, head and neck, liver or kidney cancer.

J is TRBJ1-5 and V is TRBV7-8; D is uncertain. The CDR3 is 16 residues long. CDR1 and CDR2 from the germline V gene are SGHVS and FQNEAQ. V lost 5 bases and J 8 bases, leaving 22 bases between the germline ends. This CDR3 is CASSPRGPPIDKPQHF. CDR3 sequence (DNA): TGTGCCAGCAGCCCCCGAGGGCCACCCATCGATAAGCCCCAGCATTTT.

The chain uses TRBV11-2 and TRBJ2-5; 10 positions agree with TRBD1. Germline V gives CDR1 SGHAT, CDR2 FQNNGV. With V trimmed by 5 bases and J by 4 bases, 7 bases remained unmatched. The CDR3 is made up of 15 amino acids. CDR3 residues: CASSAGTGVGETQYF. The CDR3 DNA follows: TGTGCCAGCAGCGCCGGGACAGGGGTCGGAGAGACCCAGTACTTC.

The V gene is TRBV5-6, the J gene TRBJ1-5; 7 bases line up with TRBD1. With V trimmed by 2 bases and J by 6 bases, 8 bases remained unmatched. The CDR3 covers 15 residues. Germline CDR1 SGHDT, CDR2 YYEEEE. The CDR3 DNA follows: TGTGCCAGCAGCTTTACAGGGGTTGGAACTCAGCCCCAGCATTTT. Its protein product is CASSFTGVGTQPQHF.

The chain recombines TRBV18 with TRBJ2-7, with D unresolved. Germline CDR1 reads KGHSH; CDR2 reads LQKENI. The CDR3 totals 15 residues. The V and J ends lost 2 bases and 0 bases respectively, with 11 bases between them. The chain's CDR3 is CASSPADYSSYEQYF. In DNA form, the CDR3 reads TGTGCCAGCTCACCAGCAGATTATTCCTCCTACGAGCAGTACTTC.

The chain links TRBV19 to TRBJ2-1; 10 bases match TRBD2. V lost 4 bases and J lost 0; bases outside the gene matches: 3. The CDR3 spans 16 residues. Germline V lookup: CDR1 LNHDA, CDR2 SQIVND (reference sequence). In DNA, the CDR3 is TGTGCCAGTAGTACGCTAGCGGGGGACTCCTACAATGAGCAGTTCTTC. The encoded protein is CASSTLAGDSYNEQFF. Variable domain in full (rest from reference TRBV19 and TRBJ2-1): DGGITQSPKYLFRKEGQNVTLSCEQNLNHDAMYWYRQDPGQGLRLIYYSQIVNDFQKGDIAEGYSVSREKKESFPLTVTSAQKNPTAFYLCASSTLAGDSYNEQFFGPGTRLTVL.

V usage is TRBV21-1 and J usage is TRBJ2-5. TRBV21-1 is classified as a pseudogene. The CDR3 loop spans 15 amino acids. In DNA, the CDR3 is TGTGCCAGCAGCACCCCGTGGACGACCCAAGAGACCCAGTACTTC. Translated, it gives CASSTPWTTQETQYF.

V usage is TRBV6-1 and J usage is TRBJ2-7, with 8 bases identical to TRBD1. The V gene end was trimmed by 8 bases and the J gene end by 4 bases; junction bases not matched to a gene: 7. Germline assignment: CDR1 MNHNS and CDR2 SASEGT. The CDR3 is made up of 13 amino acids. The CDR3 DNA reads as TGTGCCAGCGACAGGGGATTGGTGTACGAGCAGTACTTC. Its translation is CASDRGLVYEQYF.

The chain joins TRBV18 to TRBJ2-2; 8 nucleotides align to TRBD1. Germline V gives CDR1 KGHSH, CDR2 LQKENI. The length of the CDR3 is 14 residues. V lost 6 bases and J lost 6; bases outside the gene matches: 6. The CDR3 nucleotides read TGTGCCAGCTCTGGACAGGGCAGAGCCGGGGAGCTGTTTTTT. It yields the protein CASSGQGRAGELFF.